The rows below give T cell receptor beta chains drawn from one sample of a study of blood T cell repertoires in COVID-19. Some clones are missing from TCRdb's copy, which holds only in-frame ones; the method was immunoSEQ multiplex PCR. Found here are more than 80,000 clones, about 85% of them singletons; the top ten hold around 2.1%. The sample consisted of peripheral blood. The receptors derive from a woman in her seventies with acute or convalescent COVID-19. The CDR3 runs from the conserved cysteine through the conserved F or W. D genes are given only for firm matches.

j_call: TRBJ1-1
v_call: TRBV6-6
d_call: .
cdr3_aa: CASSYRGRNTEAFF

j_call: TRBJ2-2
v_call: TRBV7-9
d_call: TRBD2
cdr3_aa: CASSPGGAVTGELFF

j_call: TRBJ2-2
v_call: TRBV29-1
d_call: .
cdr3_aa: CSVEGGLANTGELFF

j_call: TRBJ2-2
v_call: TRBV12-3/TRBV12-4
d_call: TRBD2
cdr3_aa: CASSRGGGGELFF

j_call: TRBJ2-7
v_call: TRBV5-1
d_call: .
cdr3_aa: CASSLTPTTSTYEQYF

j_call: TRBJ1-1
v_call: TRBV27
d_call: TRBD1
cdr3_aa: CASWARGDTEAFF

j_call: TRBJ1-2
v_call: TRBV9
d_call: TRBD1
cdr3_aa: CASSGGQGINYGYTF

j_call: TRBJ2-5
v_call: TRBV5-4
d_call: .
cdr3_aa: CASSLETGETQYF

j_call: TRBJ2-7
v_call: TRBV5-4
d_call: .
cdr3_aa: CASSLDSFALEQYF

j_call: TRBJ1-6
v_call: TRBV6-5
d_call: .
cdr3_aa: CASRKTGNSPLHF

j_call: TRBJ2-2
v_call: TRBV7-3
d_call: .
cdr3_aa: CASSLSRNTGELFF

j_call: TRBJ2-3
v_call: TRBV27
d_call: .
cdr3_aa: CASSLRTTYTDTQYF

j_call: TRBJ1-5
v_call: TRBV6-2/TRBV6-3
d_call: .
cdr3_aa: CASSYQNQPQHF

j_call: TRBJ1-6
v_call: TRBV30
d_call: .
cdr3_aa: CAWSTDRVSPLHF

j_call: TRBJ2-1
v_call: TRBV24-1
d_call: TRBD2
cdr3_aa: CATSDPGTSGGADEQFF

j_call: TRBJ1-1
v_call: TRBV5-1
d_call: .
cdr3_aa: CASSDTGTTYTEAFF

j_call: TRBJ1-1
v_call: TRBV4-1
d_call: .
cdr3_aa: CASSQRLREGDTEAFF

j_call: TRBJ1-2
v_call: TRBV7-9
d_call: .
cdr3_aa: CASSTEQGNYGYTF

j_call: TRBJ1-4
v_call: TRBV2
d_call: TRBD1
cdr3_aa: CASSGTVGEKLFF

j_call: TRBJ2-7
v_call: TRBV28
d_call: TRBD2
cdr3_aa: CASGLAGYEQYF

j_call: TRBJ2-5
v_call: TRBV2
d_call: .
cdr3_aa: CASSDGKTAQETQYF

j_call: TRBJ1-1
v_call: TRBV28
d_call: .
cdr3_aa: CASSLLQEEAFF

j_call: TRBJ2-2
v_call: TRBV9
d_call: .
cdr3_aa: CASSVDSNTGELFF

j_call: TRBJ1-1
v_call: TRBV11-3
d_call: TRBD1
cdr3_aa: CASTTGINTEAFF